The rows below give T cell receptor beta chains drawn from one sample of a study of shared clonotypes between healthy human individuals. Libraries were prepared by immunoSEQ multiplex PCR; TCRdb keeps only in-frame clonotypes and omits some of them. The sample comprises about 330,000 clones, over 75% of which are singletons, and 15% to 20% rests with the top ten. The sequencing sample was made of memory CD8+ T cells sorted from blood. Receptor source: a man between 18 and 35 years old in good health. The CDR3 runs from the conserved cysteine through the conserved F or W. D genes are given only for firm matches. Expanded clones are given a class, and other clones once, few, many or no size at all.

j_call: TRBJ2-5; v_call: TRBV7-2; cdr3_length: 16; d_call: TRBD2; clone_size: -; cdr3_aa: CASSTPGLEVRETQYF; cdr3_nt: TGTGCCAGCAGCACACCGGGACTAGAGGTCCGGGAGACCCAGTACTTC
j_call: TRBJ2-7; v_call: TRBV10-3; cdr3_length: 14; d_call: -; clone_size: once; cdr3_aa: CAISELADPYEQYF; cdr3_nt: TGTGCCATCAGTGAGTTGGCAGACCCCTACGAGCAGTACTTC
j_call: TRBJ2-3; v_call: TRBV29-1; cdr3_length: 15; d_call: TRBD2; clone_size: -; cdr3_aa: CSGEIAGGPTDTQYF; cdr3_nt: TGCAGCGGCGAAATAGCGGGGGGGCCCACAGATACGCAGTATTTT
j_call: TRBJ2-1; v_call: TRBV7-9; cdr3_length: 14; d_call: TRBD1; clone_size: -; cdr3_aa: CASSLDPAGGEQFF; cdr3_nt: TGTGCCAGCAGCTTAGACCCTGCAGGGGGTGAGCAGTTCTTC
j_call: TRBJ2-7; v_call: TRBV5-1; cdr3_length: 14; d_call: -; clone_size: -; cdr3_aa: CASSPRTGNYEQYF; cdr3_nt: TGCGCCAGCAGCCCTCGAACCGGAAACTACGAGCAGTACTTC
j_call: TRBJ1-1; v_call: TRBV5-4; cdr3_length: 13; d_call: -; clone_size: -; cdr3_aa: CASSLQGLAEAFF; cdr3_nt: TGTGCCAGCAGCTTGCAGGGGTTGGCTGAAGCTTTCTTT
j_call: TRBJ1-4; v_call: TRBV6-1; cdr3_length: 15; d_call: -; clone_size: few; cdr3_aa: CASSETGTPNEKLFF; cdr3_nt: TGTGCCAGCAGTGAAACCGGGACACCTAATGAAAAACTGTTTTTT
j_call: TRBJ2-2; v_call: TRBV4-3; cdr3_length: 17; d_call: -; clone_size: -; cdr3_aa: CASSQVIGAQDTGELFF; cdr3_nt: TGCGCCAGCAGCCAAGTTATCGGGGCGCAGGACACCGGGGAGCTGTTTTTT
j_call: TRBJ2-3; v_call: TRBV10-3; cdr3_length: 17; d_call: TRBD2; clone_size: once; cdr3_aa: CAISARLALLSTDTQYF; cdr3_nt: TGTGCCATCAGTGCGAGACTAGCGTTACTTAGCACAGATACGCAGTATTTT
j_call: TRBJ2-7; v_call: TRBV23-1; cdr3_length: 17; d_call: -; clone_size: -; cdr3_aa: CASTRHWRRFRAWEQYF; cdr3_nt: TGCGCCAGCACTCGCCATTGGCGCCGATTCAGGGCCTGGGAGCAGTACTTC
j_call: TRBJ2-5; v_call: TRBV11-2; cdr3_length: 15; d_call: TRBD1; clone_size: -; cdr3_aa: CASSLVTGGKETQYF; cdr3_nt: TGTGCCAGCAGCTTAGTCACAGGGGGCAAGGAGACCCAGTACTTC
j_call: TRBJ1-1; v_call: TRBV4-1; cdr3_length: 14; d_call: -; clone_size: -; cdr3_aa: CASKQTGNIAEAFF; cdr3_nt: TGCGCCAGCAAACAAACAGGGAATATTGCTGAAGCTTTCTTT
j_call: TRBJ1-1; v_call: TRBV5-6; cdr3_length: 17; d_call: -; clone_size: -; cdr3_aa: CASSSTTGGPMNTEAFF; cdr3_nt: TGTGCCAGCAGCTCAACTACCGGGGGACCGATGAACACTGAAGCTTTCTTT
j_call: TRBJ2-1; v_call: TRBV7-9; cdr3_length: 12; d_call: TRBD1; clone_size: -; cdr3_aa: CASEVRGQGGFF; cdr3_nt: TGTGCCAGCGAGGTCCGAGGACAGGGCGGGTTCTTC
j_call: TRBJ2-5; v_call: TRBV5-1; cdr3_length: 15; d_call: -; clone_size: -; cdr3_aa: CASSYVNRGGETQYF; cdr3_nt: TGCGCCAGCAGCTATGTGAACAGGGGAGGGGAGACCCAGTACTTC
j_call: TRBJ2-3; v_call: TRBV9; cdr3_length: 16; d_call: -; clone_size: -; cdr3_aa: CASSARRGDKTDTQYF; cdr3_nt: TGTGCCAGCAGCGCGCGCAGGGGCGATAAAACAGATACGCAGTATTTT
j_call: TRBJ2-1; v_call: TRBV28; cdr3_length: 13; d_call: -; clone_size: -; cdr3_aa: CASSLGRVTEQFF; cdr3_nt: TGTGCCAGCAGTTTGGGCAGGGTCACTGAGCAGTTCTTC
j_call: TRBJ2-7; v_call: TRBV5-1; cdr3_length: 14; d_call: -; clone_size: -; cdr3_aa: CASSFTGRLGEQYF; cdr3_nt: TGCGCCAGCAGCTTTACAGGGAGGCTGGGCGAGCAGTACTTC
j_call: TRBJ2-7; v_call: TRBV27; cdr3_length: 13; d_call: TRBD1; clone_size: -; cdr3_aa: CASSLDRGYEQYF; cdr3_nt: TGTGCCAGCAGTTTAGACAGGGGGTACGAGCAGTACTTC
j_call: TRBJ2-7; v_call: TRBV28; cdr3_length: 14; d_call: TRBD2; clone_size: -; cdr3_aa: CASSFSAGVYEQYF; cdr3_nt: TGTGCCAGCAGTTTTAGTGCGGGGGTCTACGAGCAGTACTTC
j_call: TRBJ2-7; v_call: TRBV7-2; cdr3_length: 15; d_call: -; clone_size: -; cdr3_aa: CASSPYPRGSYEQYF; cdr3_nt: TGTGCCAGCAGCCCTTATCCCAGGGGATCCTACGAGCAGTACTTC
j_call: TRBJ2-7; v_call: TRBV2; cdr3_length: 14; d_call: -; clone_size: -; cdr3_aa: CASDPGTVSYEQYF; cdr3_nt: TGTGCCAGTGACCCTGGGACGGTCTCCTACGAGCAGTACTTC
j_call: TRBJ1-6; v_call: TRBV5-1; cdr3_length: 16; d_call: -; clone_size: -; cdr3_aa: CASSGLPRAYQSPLHF; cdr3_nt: TGCGCCAGCAGCGGATTACCCCGGGCCTATCAGTCACCCCTCCACTTT
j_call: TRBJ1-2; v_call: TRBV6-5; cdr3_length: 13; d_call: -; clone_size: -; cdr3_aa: CASSYGGLNGYTF; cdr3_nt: TGTGCCAGCAGTTACGGGGGATTGAATGGCTACACCTTC
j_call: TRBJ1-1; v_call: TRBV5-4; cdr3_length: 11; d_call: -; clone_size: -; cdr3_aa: CASSTATEAFF; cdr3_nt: TGTGCCAGCAGCACCGCCACTGAAGCTTTCTTT
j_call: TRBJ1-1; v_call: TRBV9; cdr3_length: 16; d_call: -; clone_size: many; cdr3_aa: CASSVESGTLNTEAFF; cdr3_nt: TGTGCCAGCAGCGTAGAGTCTGGCACCTTGAACACTGAAGCTTTCTTT
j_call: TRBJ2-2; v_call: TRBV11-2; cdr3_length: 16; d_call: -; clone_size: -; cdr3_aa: CASSIKARGGTGELFF; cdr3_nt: TGTGCCAGCAGCATCAAGGCGAGAGGAGGCACCGGGGAGCTGTTTTTT
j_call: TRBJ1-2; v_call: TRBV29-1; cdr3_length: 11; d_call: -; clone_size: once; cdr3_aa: CSAGGAHGYTF; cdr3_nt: TGCAGCGCTGGGGGGGCGCATGGCTACACCTTC
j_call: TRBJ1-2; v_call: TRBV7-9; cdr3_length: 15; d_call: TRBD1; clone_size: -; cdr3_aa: CASSLSGQGNYGYTF; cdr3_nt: TGTGCCAGCAGCTTGTCGGGACAGGGGAACTATGGCTACACCTTC
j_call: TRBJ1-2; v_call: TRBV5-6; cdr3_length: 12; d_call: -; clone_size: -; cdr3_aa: CASSSNFPGYTF; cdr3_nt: TGTGCCAGCAGCTCGAACTTCCCTGGCTACACCTTC
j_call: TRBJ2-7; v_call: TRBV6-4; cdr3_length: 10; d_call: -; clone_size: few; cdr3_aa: CATHRQEQYF; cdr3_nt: TGTGCCACCCATAGACAAGAGCAGTACTTC
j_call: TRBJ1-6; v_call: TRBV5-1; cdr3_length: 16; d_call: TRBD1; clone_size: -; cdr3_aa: CASSSGPTGEISPLHF; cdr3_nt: TGCGCCAGCAGCTCCGGACCGACAGGGGAGATTTCACCCCTCCACTTT
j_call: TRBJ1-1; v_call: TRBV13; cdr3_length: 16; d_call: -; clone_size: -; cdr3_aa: CASSPDARARGEVAFF; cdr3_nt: TGTGCCAGCAGCCCAGACGCCCGGGCTAGGGGTGAGGTAGCTTTCTTT
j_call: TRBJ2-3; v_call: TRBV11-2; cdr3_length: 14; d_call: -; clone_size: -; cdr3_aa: CASSSSTVTDTQYF; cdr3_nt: TGTGCCAGCAGCTCCTCGACAGTCACAGATACGCAGTATTTT
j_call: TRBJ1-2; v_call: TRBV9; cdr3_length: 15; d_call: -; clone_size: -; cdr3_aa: CASSVGGSPSYGYTF; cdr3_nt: TGTGCCAGCAGCGTAGGGGGGTCCCCCTCCTATGGCTACACCTTC
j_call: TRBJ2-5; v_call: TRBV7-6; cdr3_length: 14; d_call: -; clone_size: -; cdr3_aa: CASSLFGGKETQYF; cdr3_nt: TGTGCCAGCAGCTTATTTGGGGGAAAAGAGACCCAGTACTTC
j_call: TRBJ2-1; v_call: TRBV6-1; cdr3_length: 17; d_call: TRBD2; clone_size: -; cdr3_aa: CASSETLGASGDGEQFF; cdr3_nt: TGTGCCAGCAGTGAAACTCTCGGGGCTAGCGGGGATGGTGAGCAGTTCTTC
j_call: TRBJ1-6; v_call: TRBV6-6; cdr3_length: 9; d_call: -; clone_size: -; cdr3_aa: CASSYPLHF; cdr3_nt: TGTGCCAGCAGTTACCCCCTCCACTTT
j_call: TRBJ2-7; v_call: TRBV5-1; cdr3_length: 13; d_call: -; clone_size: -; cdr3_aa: CASSWDGTHGRYF; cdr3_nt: TGCGCCAGCAGCTGGGACGGTACCCATGGCAGGTACTTC
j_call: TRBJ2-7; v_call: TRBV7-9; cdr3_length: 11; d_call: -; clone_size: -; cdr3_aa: CASSFTNEQYF; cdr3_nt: TGTGCCAGCAGCTTCACCAACGAGCAGTACTTC
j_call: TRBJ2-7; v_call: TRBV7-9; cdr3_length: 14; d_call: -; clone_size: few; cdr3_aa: CASSFLDGRYEQYF; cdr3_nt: TGTGCCAGCAGCTTCCTTGACGGGAGATACGAGCAGTACTTC
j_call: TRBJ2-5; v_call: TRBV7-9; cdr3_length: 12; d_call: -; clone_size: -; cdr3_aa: CASSLAQETQYF; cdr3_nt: TGTGCCAGCAGCTTAGCGCAAGAGACCCAGTACTTC
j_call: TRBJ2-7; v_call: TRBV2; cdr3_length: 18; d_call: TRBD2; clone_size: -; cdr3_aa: CASSVSASGRALSYEQYF; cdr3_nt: TGTGCCAGCAGTGTCTCGGCTAGCGGGAGGGCCCTCTCCTACGAGCAGTACTTC
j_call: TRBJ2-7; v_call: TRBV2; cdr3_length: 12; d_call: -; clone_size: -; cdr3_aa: CASSPTDYEQYF; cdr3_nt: TGTGCCAGCAGTCCTACAGATTACGAGCAGTACTTC
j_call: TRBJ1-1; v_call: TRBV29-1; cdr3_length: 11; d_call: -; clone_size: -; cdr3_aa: CSVGRDPEAFF; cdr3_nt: TGCAGCGTTGGCAGGGACCCTGAAGCTTTCTTT
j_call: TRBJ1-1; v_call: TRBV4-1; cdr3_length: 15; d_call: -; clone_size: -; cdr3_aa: CASSQDEGKNTEAFF; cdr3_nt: TGCGCCAGCAGCCAAGATGAGGGGAAGAACACTGAAGCTTTCTTT
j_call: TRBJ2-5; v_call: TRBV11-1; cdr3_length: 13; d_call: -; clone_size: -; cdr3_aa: CASSLSPGETQYF; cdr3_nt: TGTGCCAGCAGCTTATCTCCAGGAGAGACCCAGTACTTC
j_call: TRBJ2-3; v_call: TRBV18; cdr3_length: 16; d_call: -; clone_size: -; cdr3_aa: CASSPHGGVGPDTQYF; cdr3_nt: TGTGCCAGCTCCCCACACGGGGGAGTTGGGCCAGATACGCAGTATTTT
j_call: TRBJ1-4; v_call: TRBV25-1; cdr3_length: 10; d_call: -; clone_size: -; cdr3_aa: CASSVEKLFF; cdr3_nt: TGTGCCAGCAGTGTTGAAAAACTGTTTTTT
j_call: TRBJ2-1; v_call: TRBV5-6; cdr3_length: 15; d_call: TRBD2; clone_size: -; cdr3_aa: CASSLVAGAWDEQFF; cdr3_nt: TGTGCCAGCAGCTTGGTAGCGGGAGCTTGGGATGAGCAGTTCTTC
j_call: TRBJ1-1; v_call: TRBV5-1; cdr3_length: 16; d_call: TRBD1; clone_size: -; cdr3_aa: CASSRGTGPFASEAFF; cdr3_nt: TGCGCCAGCAGCCGGGGGACAGGCCCGTTTGCCTCTGAAGCTTTCTTT